The 2 T cell receptor beta chains listed next were all sequenced from one sample in a study of blood T cell repertoires in COVID-19. The repertoire was sequenced with immunoSEQ multiplex PCR; TCRdb's copy has only in-frame clones and lacks some. Of around 360,000 clones listed, 87% are singletons. Sequenced: PBMCs or T cells enriched from blood (not recorded which). These receptors came from a man aged 35-49 years in a cohort exposed to, infected with or recovered from COVID-19 (not recorded which).

V and J are TRBV5-1 and TRBJ1-1; weak D call: TRBD1 (6 bases). V gave up 5 bases and J gave up 0 bases, with 11 bases separating them. The CDR3 length is 14 residues. CDR1 SGHRS and CDR2 YFSETQ come from the germline V gene. The CDR3 reads CASRKGQLNTEAFF. The CDR3 nucleotides are TGCGCCAGCAGAAAAGGACAGCTGAACACTGAAGCTTTCTTT.

This clone occurred a few times. The V call is TRBV9, the J call TRBJ1-6, with D tentatively TRBD1 (5 bases). This CDR3 is built from 15 residues. Trimming shortened V by 0 bases and J by 6 bases, and 10 bases separated the two germline ends. Germline V gene lookup returns CDR1 SGDLS and CDR2 YYNGEE. The CDR3: CASSVGSQGNSPLHF. The CDR3 DNA reads as TGTGCCAGCAGCGTAGGTTCCCAGGGTAATTCACCCCTCCACTTT.